Following are 27 T cell receptor beta chains from one sample sequenced in a study of T cell changes during pregnancy in multiple sclerosis. Measured with immunoSEQ multiplex PCR; TCRdb has only the in-frame clones, and not every one. The table shows some 79,000 clones, with 75% to 95% occurring only once. The specimen comprised CD4+ T cells from peripheral blood mononuclear cells, sampled in the second trimester of pregnancy. Receptors were obtained from a female donor with multiple sclerosis, enrolled in a pregnancy study.

This sequence joins TRBV7-3 and TRBJ2-3; D not resolved. The CDR3 has 13 residues. Germline lookup yields CDR1 SGHTA and CDR2 FQGTGA. V lost 1 base to trimming and J lost 6 bases, with 8 bases between them. CDR3 protein: CASSLSISDTQYF. The CDR3 DNA is TGTGCCAGCAGCTTAAGTATTTCGGATACGCAGTATTTT.

The chain couples TRBV27 to TRBJ1-2; 10 nucleotides match TRBD1. Per the germline V gene, CDR1 is MNHEY and CDR2 is SMNVEV (reference sequence). CDR3 length: 15 residues. V was pared by 7 bases and J by 8 bases, with 13 bases of the junction left unmatched. The CDR3 DNA is TGTGCCAGCACCAGTTTGGGGGGACAGGGGAACGGCTACACCTTC. Translating it yields CASTSLGGQGNGYTF.

The genes are TRBV7-2 and TRBJ1-2, with 7 positions matching TRBD1. The CDR3 spans 14 residues. Trimming at V came to 5 bases and at J to 2 bases, leaving 5 bases not matched to a gene. CDR1 is SGHTA, CDR2 FQGNSA, per germline. In nucleotides, the CDR3 is TGTGCCAGCAGCGCAACGACAGGGAACTATGGCTACACCTTC. Protein product: CASSATTGNYGYTF.

This chain connects TRBV10-1 to TRBJ2-7; the match to TRBD1 covers 9 bases. CDR1 and CDR2 from the germline V gene are WNHNN and SYGVQD (reference sequence). The trim removed 7 bases at V and 4 bases at J, leaving 11 bases unmatched. The CDR3 length is 15 residues. The CDR3 DNA sequence: TGCGCCAGCACCAGGGACAGGGTTCGTATTTACGAGCAGTACTTC. The encoded protein is CASTRDRVRIYEQYF.

The CDR3: CASSARMTGPYEQYF. The CDR3 region has the DNA TGTGCCAGCAGCGCTAGAATGACAGGGCCCTACGAGCAGTACTTC. The genes are TRBV7-2 and TRBJ2-7; 7 nucleotides agree with TRBD1. The CDR3 is 15 amino acids. The germline CDR1 and CDR2 sequences are SGHTA and FQGNSA. V lost 5 bases and J lost 2; bases outside the gene matches: 9.

V gene TRBV7-8 combines with J gene TRBJ1-4, with a tentative D call TRBD1 (5 bases). The V gene's germline CDR1 is SGHVS and CDR2 FQNEAQ. This CDR3 contains 15 residues. Trimming took 2 bases from V and 4 from J, leaving 11 bases between them. The CDR3 sequence is CASSLQRQGNEKLFF. In DNA, the CDR3 is TGTGCCAGCAGCTTACAACGGCAGGGTAATGAAAAACTGTTTTTT.

V is TRBV5-6 and J is TRBJ2-1; 10 bases are shared with TRBD2. Germline V gene sequence: CDR1 SGHDT, CDR2 YYEEEE. Unmatched junction bases numbered 7, after V lost 1 base and J lost 3 bases. The CDR3 consists of 17 residues. CDR3: CASSLRVAGGVYNEQFF. In nucleotides, the CDR3 is TGTGCCAGCAGCTTGAGGGTAGCGGGAGGAGTCTACAATGAGCAGTTCTTC.

This chain links TRBV5-8 with TRBJ1-6; D gene unclear. V lost 1 base and J 7 bases, leaving 12 bases between the germline ends. This CDR3 has 15 residues. Per the germline V gene, CDR1 is SGHTS and CDR2 is YDEGEE. The CDR3 DNA reads TGTGCCAGCAGCTTGTTGCCGGCGGGGAATTCACCCCTCCACTTT. As protein: CASSLLPAGNSPLHF.

The rearrangement joins TRBV5-6 to TRBJ1-1; D remains ambiguous. CDR3 length: 15 amino acids. The germline gives CDR1 SGHDT, CDR2 YYEEEE. The V end lost 2 bases, the J end lost 2 bases, and 13 bases lay between the germline ends. The CDR3 bases are TGTGCCAGCAGCTTAAATGGACTTCTAAACACTGAAGCTTTCTTT. This codes for CASSLNGLLNTEAFF.

The genes are TRBV12-5 and TRBJ2-2; TRBD2 might be the D (6 bases). Between the trimmed V and J ends, which lost 3 bases and 4 bases, there was a span of 9 bases. The CDR3 loop spans 14 amino acids. CDR1 LGHNT and CDR2 FRNRAP come from the germline V gene. The CDR3 DNA reads TGTGCTAGTGGTTTATGGACTACCACCGGGGAGCTGTTTTTT. This gives the protein CASGLWTTTGELFF.

This sequence joins TRBV7-8 and TRBJ2-5; D might be TRBD2 (5 bases). V was trimmed by 4 bases and J by 0 bases, leaving 24 bases between them. The CDR3 spans 19 residues. CDR1 is SGHVS, CDR2 FQNEAQ, per germline. The CDR3 region has the DNA TGTGCCAGCAGCTATGGCAAGAGGTTCGAACTAGGAGACCAAGAGACCCAGTACTTC. Amino acid sequence: CASSYGKRFELGDQETQYF.

This chain connects TRBV9 to TRBJ2-6, with TRBD2 matching over 9 bases. Germline V lookup: CDR1 SGDLS, CDR2 YYNGEE. CDR3 size: 18 residues. V lost 2 bases, J lost 1 base, and 7 bases stayed unmatched. The CDR3 DNA reads as TGTGCCAGCAGCGTCGTAGCGGGAGTATATTCTGGGGCCAACGTCCTGACTTTC. Residues: CASSVVAGVYSGANVLTF.

V and J are TRBV7-3 and TRBJ2-6; TRBD2 might be the D (5 bases). Germline CDR1 is SGHTA and CDR2 is FQGTGA. V shed 0 bases and J shed 0 bases, with 6 bases lying between them. This CDR3 region has 16 residues. The CDR3 nucleotides are TGTGCCAGCAGCTTAACTGCGGGCTCTGGGGCCAACGTCCTGACTTTC. It codes for CASSLTAGSGANVLTF.

The genes are TRBV5-6 and TRBJ2-3; 7 bases are a match to TRBD1. Germline-derived CDR1 and CDR2 are SGHDT and YYEEEE. The CDR3 length is 14 residues. The V and J ends lost 4 bases and 2 bases, in that order; junction bases with no gene match: 4. The CDR3: CASSRGQHTDTQYF. CDR3 coding DNA: TGTGCCAGCAGCCGGGGACAGCACACAGATACGCAGTATTTT.

The genes are TRBV4-1 and TRBJ1-3; 11 nucleotides agree with TRBD1. The CDR3 spans 17 residues. Germline V CDR1 and CDR2: MGHRA, YSYEKL. With V trimmed by 3 bases and J by 0 bases, 4 bases remained unmatched. The CDR3 DNA reads TGCGCCAGCAGCCAGCCGGGACAGGGGGTCTCTGGAAACACCATATATTTT. Its translation is CASSQPGQGVSGNTIYF.

The V gene is TRBV2, the J gene TRBJ1-1; D perhaps matches TRBD1 (5 bases). Trimming shortened V by 9 bases and J by 5 bases, and 16 bases separated the two germline ends. The CDR3 is 13 amino acids. Germline V CDR1 and CDR2: SNHLY, FYNNEI. The CDR3: CASLQGLVTEAFF. CDR3 in DNA: TGTGCCAGTCTCCAGGGTTTGGTTACTGAAGCTTTCTTT.

V gene TRBV6-1 combines with J gene TRBJ2-7; 7 bases line up with TRBD2. After removal of 8 bases from V and 3 bases from J, the junction contained 10 bases not matched to a gene. Germline-derived CDR1 and CDR2 are MNHNS and SASEGT. The CDR3 runs to 14 residues. The DNA for the CDR3 is TGTGCCAGCGATTTGGGCGGGAGTATCTACGAGCAGTACTTC. Encoded protein: CASDLGGSIYEQYF.

V gene TRBV5-6 combines with J gene TRBJ2-2, with 9 nucleotides matching TRBD1. The CDR3 runs 16 residues. Trimming at V came to 3 bases and at J to 3 bases, leaving 6 bases not matched to a gene. Germline CDR1 SGHDT, CDR2 YYEEEE. Written as DNA, the CDR3 is TGTGCCAGCAGCTCTGATACAGGGGGCTACACCGGGGAGCTGTTTTTT. It yields the protein CASSSDTGGYTGELFF.

This chain links TRBV2 with TRBJ2-1; TRBD2 might be the D (6 bases). V dropped 3 bases and J dropped 5 bases, with 14 bases sitting between them. Germline V CDR1 and CDR2: SNHLY, FYNNEI. CDR3 length: 15 amino acids. CDR3 bases: TGTGCCAGCAGTGAGATGGGCGGGGCTCACAATGAGCAGTTCTTC. Its protein product is CASSEMGGAHNEQFF.

The J gene is TRBJ2-1, the V gene TRBV5-1, with TRBD2 matching 12 bases. J lost 10 bases, V lost 3 bases, and 8 bases had no gene match. The CDR3 contains 15 residues. The germline V gene has CDR1 SGHRS and CDR2 YFSETQ. The CDR3 here is CASSSLAGGNGEQFF. In DNA form, the CDR3 reads TGCGCCAGCAGCTCCCTAGCGGGGGGGAATGGGGAGCAGTTCTTC.

V is TRBV5-1 and J is TRBJ1-1; D is unresolved. Trimming took 0 bases from V and 3 from J, leaving 9 bases between them. The germline V gene has CDR1 SGHRS and CDR2 YFSETQ. The CDR3 consists of 14 residues. The chain's CDR3 is CASSLVRRDTEAFF. For the CDR3, the DNA is TGCGCCAGCAGCTTGGTGCGGAGGGACACTGAAGCTTTCTTT.

The chain has TRBV5-5 and TRBJ1-2; TRBD1 aligns across 10 bases. This CDR3 is 15 amino acids long. Germline-derived CDR1 and CDR2 are SGHKS and YYEKEE (reference sequence). Trimming cost V 4 bases and J 7 bases; bases outside gene matches: 10. The CDR3 DNA is TGTGCCAGCAGCCTGGGACAGGGGCTTGTCGGTGGCTACACCTTC. It yields the protein CASSLGQGLVGGYTF.

The chain combines TRBV19 with TRBJ1-2; D ambiguous. Germline lookup yields CDR1 LNHDA and CDR2 SQIVND (reference sequence). This CDR3 is 13 amino acids long. Trimming left V 5 bases short and J 1 base short, with 8 bases between. Here the CDR3 DNA reads TGTGCCAGTAGTTACGGTCTTAACTATGGCTACACCTTC. Its protein is CASSYGLNYGYTF.

The rearrangement joins TRBV5-4 to TRBJ2-3; 9 nucleotides line up with TRBD2. Germline CDR1 reads SGHNT; CDR2 reads YYREEE (reference sequence). The V and J ends lost 4 bases and 8 bases, in that order; junction bases with no gene match: 14. The CDR3 runs 16 residues. The chain's CDR3 is CASSRASGGSFSTQYF. CDR3 coding DNA: TGTGCCAGCAGCCGCGCGAGCGGGGGGTCCTTCAGTACGCAGTATTTT.

This clone came up once. This chain connects TRBV4-1 to TRBJ2-3; D might be TRBD2 (6 bases). The CDR3 sequence is 15 residues long. CDR1 MGHRA and CDR2 YSYEKL come from the germline V gene. V lost 1 base, J lost 5 bases, and 13 bases lay in between. As DNA, the CDR3 is TGCGCCAGCAGCCAAGGGCTCAGGAGGGTAGATACGCAGTATTTT. Its protein is CASSQGLRRVDTQYF.

The chain employs TRBV11-2 and TRBJ2-7, with 11 nucleotides matching TRBD2. After removal of 1 base from V and 2 bases from J, the junction contained 4 bases not matched to a gene. The CDR3 totals 16 residues. The germline V gene encodes CDR1 SGHAT and CDR2 FQNNGV. The CDR3, as DNA: TGTGCCAGCAGCTTAGTGGCTAGCGGGGGGACCTACGAGCAGTACTTC. It encodes CASSLVASGGTYEQYF.

The chain is built from TRBV2 and TRBJ2-1, with 8 nucleotides matching TRBD2. V trimming: 5 bases; J trimming: 4 bases; junction bases outside the gene matches: 10. In germline, CDR1 is SNHLY, CDR2 FYNNEI. CDR3 length: 16 residues. CDR3 in amino acids: CASSKKRESGYNEQFF. The CDR3 DNA reads as TGTGCCAGCAGTAAAAAGCGGGAGTCGGGGTACAATGAGCAGTTCTTC.